This T cell receptor (beta chain) was obtained from a study of cytomegalovirus exposure and HLA in healthy donors. Findings of the study overall: Later analysis reportedly placed an Asian-associated ancestry cluster below the approximately 680-donor mean in N-insertions.

The CDR3 has 15 residues. Germline values: CDR1 MNHNS, CDR2 SASEGT. V was pared by 1 base and J by 4 bases, with 6 bases of the junction left unmatched. 60 Vbeta and 13 Jbeta primers were used in PCR. The assay was immunoSEQ multiplex PCR, and TCRdb's table has in-frame clones only and misses some. Its table records 200,000 to 250,000 clones. Comments on this clone: Its antigen is not identified.

The origin of this receptor is a girl aged 2-10 years in good health and CMV-seropositive. The sequencing sample was made of PBMCs. The gene calls are TRBV6-1 and TRBJ1-1; 7 nucleotides match TRBD1. This chain's CDR3 is CASSEVGAGGTEAFF. The CDR3 DNA reads as TGTGCCAGCAGTGAAGTAGGGGCAGGGGGCACTGAAGCTTTCTTT.